This is a list of T cell receptor beta chains from one sample in a study of T-cell memory formation after mild COVID-19. Via MiXCR, TCRdb re-called the 5' RACE reads, giving one row per CDR3 protein. The sample has about 190,000 distinct CDR3 sequences, about 18% seen once. Specimen: PBMCs or a T cell subset sorted from them (not recorded which). These receptors were obtained from an adult woman who had mild COVID-19 (a few samples of this study predate the infection). Cell type and time point are not known. The CDR3 runs from the conserved cysteine through the conserved F or W. Each record gives: J gene, D gene, V gene, clone size, CDR3 DNA, CDR3 protein. D genes are given only for firm matches. Size is stated for part of the rows, as once, few or many counts, or as a class when the clone is expanded.

J: TRBJ2-3; D: .; V: TRBV20-1; size: few; DNA: TGCAGTGCTACGGCGGGGTATTTT; CDR3: CSATAGYF
J: TRBJ1-2; D: .; V: TRBV12-3/TRBV12-4; size: .; DNA: TGTGCCAGCACACCCCTGGGCTATGGCTACACCTTC; CDR3: CASTPLGYGYTF
J: TRBJ1-2; D: .; V: TRBV20-1; size: once; DNA: TGCAGTGCTAGAGAGGAGAACACCTTC; CDR3: CSAREENTF
J: TRBJ2-7; D: TRBD1; V: TRBV4-3; size: few; DNA: TGCGCCAGCAGCCGCGAAGCCCGGGACAGGGGAGCCTACGAGCAGTACTTC; CDR3: CASSREARDRGAYEQYF
J: TRBJ2-5; D: TRBD2; V: TRBV20-1; size: few; DNA: TGCAGTGCTAGAGGACTAGCGGGGGGTGGAGAGACCCAGTACTTC; CDR3: CSARGLAGGGETQYF
J: TRBJ1-6; D: .; V: TRBV20-1; size: few; DNA: TGCAGTGCTGCCCCGGACAGTAATTCACCCCTCCACTTT; CDR3: CSAAPDSNSPLHF
J: TRBJ2-5; D: TRBD1; V: TRBV5-6; size: few; DNA: TGTGCCAGCAGCCGGGACAGGGGAGGGGAAGAGACCCAGTACTTC; CDR3: CASSRDRGGEETQYF
J: TRBJ1-4; D: .; V: TRBV12-3/TRBV12-4; size: .; DNA: TGTGCCAGCAGTGCCTACGGAACTAATGAAAAACTGTTTTTT; CDR3: CASSAYGTNEKLFF
J: TRBJ1-1; D: .; V: TRBV12-3/TRBV12-4; size: .; DNA: TGTGCCAGCAGTTTAGAGGGCCAGGGACTAACCACTGAAGCTTTCTTT; CDR3: CASSLEGQGLTTEAFF
J: TRBJ2-7; D: .; V: TRBV5-1; size: .; DNA: TGCGCCAGCAGCTTGATTACAGGGCCCTACGAGCAGTACTTC; CDR3: CASSLITGPYEQYF
J: TRBJ1-2; D: .; V: TRBV5-1; size: .; DNA: TGCGCCAGCAGCTTGGTGTCGGACTATGGCTACACCTTC; CDR3: CASSLVSDYGYTF
J: TRBJ2-1; D: TRBD1; V: TRBV4-1; size: few; DNA: TGCGCCAGCAGCCAAGATATGGCAGGGGGAGATGAGCAGTTCTTC; CDR3: CASSQDMAGGDEQFF
J: TRBJ2-4; D: .; V: TRBV5-1; size: few; DNA: TGCGCCAGCAGTGCTCAGGGGATGGCGGCCAAAAACATTCAGTACTTC; CDR3: CASSAQGMAAKNIQYF
J: TRBJ1-5; D: .; V: TRBV20-1; size: many; DNA: TGCAGTGCTAGAGATCAGGGGAGACCCGATCAGCCCCAGCATTTT; CDR3: CSARDQGRPDQPQHF
J: TRBJ2-6; D: TRBD1; V: TRBV15; size: few; DNA: TGTGCCACCAGCAGAGATGGGTGGACAGGGAACTCTGGGGCCAACGTCCTGACTTTC; CDR3: CATSRDGWTGNSGANVLTF